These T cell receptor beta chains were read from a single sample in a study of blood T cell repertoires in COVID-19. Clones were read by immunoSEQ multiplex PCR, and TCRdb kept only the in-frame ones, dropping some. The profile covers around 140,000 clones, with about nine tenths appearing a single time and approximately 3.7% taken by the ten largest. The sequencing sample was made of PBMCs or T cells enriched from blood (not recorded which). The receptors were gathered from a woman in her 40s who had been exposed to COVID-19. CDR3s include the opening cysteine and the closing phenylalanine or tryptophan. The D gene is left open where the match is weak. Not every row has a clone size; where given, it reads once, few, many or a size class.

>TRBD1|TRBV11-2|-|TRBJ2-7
TGTGCCAGCAGCCCCGGGACAGGTCCCTACGAGCAGTACTTC
CASSPGTGPYEQYF
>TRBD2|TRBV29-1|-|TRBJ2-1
TGCAGCGTTGGTGCGGGAGGAGTCCGCAATGAGCAGTTCTTC
CSVGAGGVRNEQFF
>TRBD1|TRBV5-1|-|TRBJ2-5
TGCGCCAGCAGGATCGGACAGGGCAAAGAGACCCAGTACTTC
CASRIGQGKETQYF
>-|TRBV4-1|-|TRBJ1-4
TGCGCCAGCAGCCAAGAGGGGGGACCGATTAATGAAAAACTGTTTTTT
CASSQEGGPINEKLFF
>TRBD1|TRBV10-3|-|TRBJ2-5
TGTGCCATCAGTGAGCAGGGGGTGGTAAGCGAGACCCAGTACTTC
CAISEQGVVSETQYF
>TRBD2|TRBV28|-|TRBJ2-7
TGTGCCAGCGTTGGGACTACCGGGTCGTACGAGCAGTACTTC
CASVGTTGSYEQYF
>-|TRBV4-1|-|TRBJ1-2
TGCGCCAGCAGCCAACCGGTGGAGAGAACCCTCTATGGCTACACCTTC
CASSQPVERTLYGYTF
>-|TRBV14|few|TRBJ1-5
TGTGCCAGCAGCCTCAGGGTGAAGGGGCCCCAGCATTTT
CASSLRVKGPQHF
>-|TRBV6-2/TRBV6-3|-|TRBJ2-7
TGTGCCAGCAGTAAGACAGCTTCATCCTACGAGCAGTACTTC
CASSKTASSYEQYF
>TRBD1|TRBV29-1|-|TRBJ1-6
TGCAGCGTTATGCAGGGGGCAGATTCACCCCTCCACTTT
CSVMQGADSPLHF